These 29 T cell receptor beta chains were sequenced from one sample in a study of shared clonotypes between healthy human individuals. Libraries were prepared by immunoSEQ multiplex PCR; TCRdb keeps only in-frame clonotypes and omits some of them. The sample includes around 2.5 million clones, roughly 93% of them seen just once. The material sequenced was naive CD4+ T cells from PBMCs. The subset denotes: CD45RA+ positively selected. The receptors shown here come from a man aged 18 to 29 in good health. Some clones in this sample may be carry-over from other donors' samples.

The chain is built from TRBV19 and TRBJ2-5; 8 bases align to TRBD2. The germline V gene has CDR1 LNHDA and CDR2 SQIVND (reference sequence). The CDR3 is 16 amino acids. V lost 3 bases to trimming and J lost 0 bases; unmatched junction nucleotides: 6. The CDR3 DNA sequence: TGTGCCAGTAGTATCGGGTTAGCGGGAAACCAAGAGACCCAGTACTTC. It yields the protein CASSIGLAGNQETQYF. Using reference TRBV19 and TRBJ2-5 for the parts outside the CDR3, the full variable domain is DGGITQSPKYLFRKEGQNVTLSCEQNLNHDAMYWYRQDPGQGLRLIYYSQIVNDFQKGDIAEGYSVSREKKESFPLTVTSAQKNPTAFYLCASSIGLAGNQETQYFGPGTRLLVL.

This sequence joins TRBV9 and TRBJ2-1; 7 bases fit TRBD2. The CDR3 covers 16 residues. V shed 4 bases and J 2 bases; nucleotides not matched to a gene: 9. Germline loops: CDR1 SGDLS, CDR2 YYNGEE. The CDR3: CASSLSGGSTYNEQFF. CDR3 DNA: TGTGCCAGCAGCCTCAGCGGCGGGAGTACCTACAATGAGCAGTTCTTC.

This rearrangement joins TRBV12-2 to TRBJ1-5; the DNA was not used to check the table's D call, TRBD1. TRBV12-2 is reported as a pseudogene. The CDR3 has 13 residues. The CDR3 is CASRRGMNQPQHF. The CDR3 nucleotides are TGTGCAAGTCGTAGGGGGATGAATCAGCCCCAGCATTTT.

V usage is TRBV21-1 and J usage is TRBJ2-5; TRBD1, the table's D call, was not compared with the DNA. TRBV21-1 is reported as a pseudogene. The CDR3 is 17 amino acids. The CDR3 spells CASSKTLDRGSEETQYF. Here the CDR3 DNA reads TGTGCCAGCAGCAAAACGCTAGACAGGGGATCAGAAGAGACCCAGTACTTC.

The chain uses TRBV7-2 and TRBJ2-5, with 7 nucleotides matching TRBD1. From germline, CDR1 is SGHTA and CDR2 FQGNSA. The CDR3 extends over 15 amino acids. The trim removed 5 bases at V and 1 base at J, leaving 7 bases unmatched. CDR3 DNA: TGTGCCAGCAGCCCCCTAGGACAGGTCCAAGAGACCCAGTACTTC. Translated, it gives CASSPLGQVQETQYF.

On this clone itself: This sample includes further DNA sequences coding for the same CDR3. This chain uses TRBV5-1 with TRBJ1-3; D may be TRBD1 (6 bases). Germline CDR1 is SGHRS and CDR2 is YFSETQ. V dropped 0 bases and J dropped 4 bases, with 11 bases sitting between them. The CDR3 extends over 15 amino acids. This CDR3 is CASSLDPGAGNTIYF. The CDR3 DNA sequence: TGCGCCAGCAGCTTGGATCCAGGGGCGGGAAACACCATATATTTT.

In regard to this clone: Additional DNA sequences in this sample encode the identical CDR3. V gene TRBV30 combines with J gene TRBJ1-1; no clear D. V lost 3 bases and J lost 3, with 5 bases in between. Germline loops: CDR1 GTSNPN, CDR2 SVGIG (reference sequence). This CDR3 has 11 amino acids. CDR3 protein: CAWSGYTEAFF. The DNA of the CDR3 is TGTGCCTGGAGCGGGTACACTGAAGCTTTCTTT.

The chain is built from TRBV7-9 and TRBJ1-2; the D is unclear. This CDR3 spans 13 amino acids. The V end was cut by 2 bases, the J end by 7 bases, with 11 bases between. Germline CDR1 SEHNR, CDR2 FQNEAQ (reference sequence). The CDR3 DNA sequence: TGTGCCAGCAGCTTAATGGAGGGATCTGGCTACACCTTC. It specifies CASSLMEGSGYTF.

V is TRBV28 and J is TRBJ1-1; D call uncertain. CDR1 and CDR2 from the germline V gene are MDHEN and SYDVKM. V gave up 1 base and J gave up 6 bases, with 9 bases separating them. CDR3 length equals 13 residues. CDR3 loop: CASSLSRAPEAFF. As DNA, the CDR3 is TGTGCCAGCAGTTTATCCAGAGCCCCTGAAGCTTTCTTT. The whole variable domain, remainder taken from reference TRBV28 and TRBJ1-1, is DVKVTQSSRYLVKRTGEKVFLECVQDMDHENMFWYRQDPGLGLRLIYFSYDVKMKEKGDIPEGYSVSREKKERFSLILESASTNQTSMYLCASSLSRAPEAFFGQGTRLTVV.

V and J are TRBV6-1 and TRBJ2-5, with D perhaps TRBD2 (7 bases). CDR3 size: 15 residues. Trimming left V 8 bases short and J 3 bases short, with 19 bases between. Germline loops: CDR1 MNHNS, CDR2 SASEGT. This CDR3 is CASCRDIAGEETQYF. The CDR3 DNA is TGTGCCAGCTGCCGGGACATAGCGGGCGAAGAGACCCAGTACTTC.

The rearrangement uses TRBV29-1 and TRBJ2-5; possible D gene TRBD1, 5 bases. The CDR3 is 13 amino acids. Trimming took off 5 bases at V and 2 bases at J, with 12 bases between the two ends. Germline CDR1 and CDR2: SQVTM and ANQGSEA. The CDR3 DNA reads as TGCAGCGTTAATGTACAGGTTCAAGAGACCCAGTACTTC. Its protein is CSVNVQVQETQYF.

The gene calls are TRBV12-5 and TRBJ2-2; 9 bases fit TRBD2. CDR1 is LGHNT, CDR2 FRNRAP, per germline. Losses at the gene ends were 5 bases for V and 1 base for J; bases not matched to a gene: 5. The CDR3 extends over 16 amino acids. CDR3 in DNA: TGTGCTAGTGGTGGGTCGACTAGCGGGAACACCGGGGAGCTGTTTTTT. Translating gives CASGGSTSGNTGELFF.

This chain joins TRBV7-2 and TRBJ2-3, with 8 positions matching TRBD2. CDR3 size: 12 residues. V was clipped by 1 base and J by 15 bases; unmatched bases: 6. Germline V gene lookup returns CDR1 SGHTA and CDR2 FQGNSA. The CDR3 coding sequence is TGTGCCAGCAGCTTAGTTTCTAGCGGGCCTTATTTT. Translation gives CASSLVSSGPYF.

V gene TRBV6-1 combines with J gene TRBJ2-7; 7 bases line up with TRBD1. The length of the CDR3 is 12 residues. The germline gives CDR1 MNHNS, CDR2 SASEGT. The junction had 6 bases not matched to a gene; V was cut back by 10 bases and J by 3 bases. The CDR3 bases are TGTGCCACCGCCGGGACAGTCTACGAGCAGTACTTC. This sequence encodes CATAGTVYEQYF.

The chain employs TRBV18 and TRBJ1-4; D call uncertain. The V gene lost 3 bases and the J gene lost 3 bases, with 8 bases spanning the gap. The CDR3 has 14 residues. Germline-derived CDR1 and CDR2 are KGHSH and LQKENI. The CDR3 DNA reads TGTGCCAGCTCACCGGAGGGAGCTAATGAAAAACTGTTTTTT. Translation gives CASSPEGANEKLFF.

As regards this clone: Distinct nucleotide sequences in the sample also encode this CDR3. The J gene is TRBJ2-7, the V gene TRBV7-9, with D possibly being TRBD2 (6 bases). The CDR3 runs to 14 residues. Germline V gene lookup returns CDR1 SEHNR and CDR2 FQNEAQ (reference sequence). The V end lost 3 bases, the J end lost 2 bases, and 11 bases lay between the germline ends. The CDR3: CASSLRDSTYEQYF. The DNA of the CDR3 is TGTGCCAGCAGCTTGCGGGACTCTACCTACGAGCAGTACTTC.

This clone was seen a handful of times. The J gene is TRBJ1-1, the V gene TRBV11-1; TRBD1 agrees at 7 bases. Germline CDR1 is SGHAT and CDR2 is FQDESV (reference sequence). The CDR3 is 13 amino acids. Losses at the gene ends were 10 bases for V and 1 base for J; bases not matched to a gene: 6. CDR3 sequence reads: CAIEGQTNTEAFF. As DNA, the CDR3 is TGTGCCATCGAGGGACAGACGAACACTGAAGCTTTCTTT.

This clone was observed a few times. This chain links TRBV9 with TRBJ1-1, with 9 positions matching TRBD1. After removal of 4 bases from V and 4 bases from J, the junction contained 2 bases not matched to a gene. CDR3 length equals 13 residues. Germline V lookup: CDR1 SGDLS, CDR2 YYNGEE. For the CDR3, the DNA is TGTGCCAGCAGCTTGGGACAGGGCACTGAAGCTTTCTTT. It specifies CASSLGQGTEAFF.

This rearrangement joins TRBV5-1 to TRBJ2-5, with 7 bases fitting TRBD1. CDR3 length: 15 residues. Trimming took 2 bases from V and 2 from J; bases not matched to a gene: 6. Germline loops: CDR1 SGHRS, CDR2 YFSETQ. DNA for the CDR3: TGCGCCAGCAGCTTCCAGGGGGACCGGCAAGAGACCCAGTACTTC. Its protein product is CASSFQGDRQETQYF.

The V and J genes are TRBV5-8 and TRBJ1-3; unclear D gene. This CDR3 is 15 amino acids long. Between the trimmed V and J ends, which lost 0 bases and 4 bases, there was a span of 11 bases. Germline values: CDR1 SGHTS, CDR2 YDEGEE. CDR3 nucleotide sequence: TGTGCCAGCAGCTTGGGGAGCCGTTCCGGAAACACCATATATTTT. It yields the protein CASSLGSRSGNTIYF.

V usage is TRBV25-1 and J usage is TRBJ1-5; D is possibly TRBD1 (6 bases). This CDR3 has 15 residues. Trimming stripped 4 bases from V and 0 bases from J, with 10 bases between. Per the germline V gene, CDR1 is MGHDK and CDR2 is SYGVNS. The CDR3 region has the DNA TGTGCCAGCAGTGGGACAGAGTATAGCAATCAGCCCCAGCATTTT. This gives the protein CASSGTEYSNQPQHF.

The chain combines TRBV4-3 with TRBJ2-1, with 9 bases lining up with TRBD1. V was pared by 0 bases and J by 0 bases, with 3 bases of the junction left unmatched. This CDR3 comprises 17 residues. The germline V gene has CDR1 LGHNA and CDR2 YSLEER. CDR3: CASSQDTGGLSYNEQFF. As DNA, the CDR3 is TGCGCCAGCAGCCAAGATACAGGGGGCCTCTCCTACAATGAGCAGTTCTTC.

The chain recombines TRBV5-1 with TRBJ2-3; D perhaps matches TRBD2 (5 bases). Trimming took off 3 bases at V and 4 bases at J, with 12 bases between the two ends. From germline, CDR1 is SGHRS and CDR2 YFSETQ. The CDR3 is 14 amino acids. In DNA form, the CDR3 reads TGCGCCAGCAGCTCCGGACCGCGGGCAGATACGCAGTATTTT. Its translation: CASSSGPRADTQYF. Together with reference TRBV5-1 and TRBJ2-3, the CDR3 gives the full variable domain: KAGVTQTPRYLIKTRGQQVTLSCSPISGHRSVSWYQQTPGQGLQFLFEYFSETQRNKGNFPGRFSGRQFSNSRSEMNVSTLELGDSALYLCASSSGPRADTQYFGPGTRLTVL.

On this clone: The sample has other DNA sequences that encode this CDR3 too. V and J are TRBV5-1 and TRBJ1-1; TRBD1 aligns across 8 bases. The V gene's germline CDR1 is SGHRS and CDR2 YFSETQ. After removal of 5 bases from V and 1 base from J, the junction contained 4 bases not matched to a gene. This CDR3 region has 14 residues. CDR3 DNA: TGCGCCAGCAGTGGACAGGGTGGGAACACTGAAGCTTTCTTT. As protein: CASSGQGGNTEAFF.

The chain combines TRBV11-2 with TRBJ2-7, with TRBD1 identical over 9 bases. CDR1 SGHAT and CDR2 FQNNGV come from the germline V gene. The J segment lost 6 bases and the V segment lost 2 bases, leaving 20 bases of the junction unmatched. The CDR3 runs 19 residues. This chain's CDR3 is CASSLIETGFGQGFLEQYF. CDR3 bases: TGTGCCAGCAGCTTAATCGAGACGGGTTTTGGACAGGGGTTTCTCGAGCAGTACTTC.

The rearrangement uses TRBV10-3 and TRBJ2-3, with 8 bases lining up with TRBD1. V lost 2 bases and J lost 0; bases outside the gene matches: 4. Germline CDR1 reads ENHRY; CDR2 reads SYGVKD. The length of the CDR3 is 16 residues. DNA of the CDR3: TGTGCCATCAGTGAGCCCGGGACAGGTAGCACAGATACGCAGTATTTT. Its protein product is CAISEPGTGSTDTQYF.

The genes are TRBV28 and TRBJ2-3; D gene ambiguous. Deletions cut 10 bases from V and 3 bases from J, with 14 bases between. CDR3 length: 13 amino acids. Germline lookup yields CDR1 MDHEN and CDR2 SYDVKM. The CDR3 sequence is CAITTPGTDTQYF. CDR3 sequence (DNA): TGTGCCATCACAACGCCTGGAACAGATACGCAGTATTTT.

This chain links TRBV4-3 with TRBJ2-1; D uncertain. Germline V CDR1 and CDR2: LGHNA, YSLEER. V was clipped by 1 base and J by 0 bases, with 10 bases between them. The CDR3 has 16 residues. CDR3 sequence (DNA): TGCGCCAGCAGCCAAGGGATACGGGCCTCCTACAATGAGCAGTTCTTC. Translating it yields CASSQGIRASYNEQFF.

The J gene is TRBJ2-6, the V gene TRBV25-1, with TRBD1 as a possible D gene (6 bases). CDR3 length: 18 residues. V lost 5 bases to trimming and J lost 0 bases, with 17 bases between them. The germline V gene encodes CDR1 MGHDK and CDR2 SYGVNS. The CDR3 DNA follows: TGTGCCAGCAGTCCCCATCGGACAGTGAGCTCTGGGGCCAACGTCCTGACTTTC. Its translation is CASSPHRTVSSGANVLTF.